A single sample is the source of the 8 T cell receptor beta chains below, sequenced in a study of blood T cell repertoires in COVID-19. The data were produced by immunoSEQ multiplex PCR, yet TCRdb's version contains in-frame clones alone and is incomplete. The sample holds tens of thousands of clones, almost 85% seen once. Material for sequencing was peripheral blood. The receptors stem from a human donor in a cohort sampled during active COVID-19.

J is TRBJ2-3 and V is TRBV11-2; no clear D gene. Trimming took off 1 base at V and 6 bases at J, with 8 bases between the two ends. This CDR3 contains 13 residues. Germline loops: CDR1 SGHAT, CDR2 FQNNGV. The chain's CDR3 is CASSLGRRDTQYF. The CDR3 coding sequence is TGTGCCAGCAGCTTAGGCCGCCGGGATACGCAGTATTTT.

CDR3 protein: CASSLEGGPAGFEEETQYF. The CDR3 DNA is TGTGCCAGCAGCTTAGAGGGGGGGCCAGCGGGATTTGAGGAAGAGACCCAGTACTTC. The chain has TRBV7-8 and TRBJ2-5, with a tentative D call TRBD2 (7 bases). Germline lookup yields CDR1 SGHVS and CDR2 FQNEAQ. The length of the CDR3 is 19 residues. Trimming stripped 1 base from V and 3 bases from J, with 24 bases between.

This clone occurred once. The chain recombines TRBV9 with TRBJ2-5; D is possibly TRBD1 (6 bases). Per the germline V gene, CDR1 is SGDLS and CDR2 is YYNGEE. V lost 0 bases to trimming and J lost 3 bases, with 15 bases between them. The CDR3 is 16 residues long. The chain's CDR3 is CASSVAPGHPKETQYF. The DNA for the CDR3 is TGTGCCAGCAGCGTAGCTCCGGGACATCCAAAAGAGACCCAGTACTTC.

This chain uses TRBV28 with TRBJ2-3; the match to TRBD1 covers 8 bases. CDR3 size: 17 residues. V shed 8 bases, J shed 5 bases, and the junction held 18 bases outside the gene matches. Per germline, CDR1 MDHEN and CDR2 SYDVKM. This CDR3 reads CASSNRGVLRLVDTQYF. CDR3 bases: TGTGCCAGCTCTAACAGGGGGGTACTCAGATTAGTAGATACGCAGTATTTT.

The J gene is TRBJ2-3, the V gene TRBV11-2; 7 nucleotides agree with TRBD1. Germline CDR1 reads SGHAT; CDR2 reads FQNNGV. J was trimmed by 2 bases and V by 4 bases; bases with no gene match: 9. The CDR3 extends over 16 amino acids. The CDR3 DNA sequence: TGTGCCAGCAGCTCGGCGGCAGGGGGTACCACAGATACGCAGTATTTT. Its translation: CASSSAAGGTTDTQYF. The whole variable domain, filled in from reference TRBV11-2 and TRBJ2-3, reads EAGVAQSPRYKIIEKRQSVAFWCNPISGHATLYWYQQILGQGPKLLIQFQNNGVVDDSQLPKDRFSAERLKGVDSTLKIQPAKLEDSAVYLCASSSAAGGTTDTQYFGPGTRLTVL.

The chain couples TRBV10-2 to TRBJ1-5; tentatively, D is TRBD1 (6 bases). V was cut by 1 base and J by 3 bases, with 10 bases left in between. CDR3 length: 15 residues. Germline loops: CDR1 WSHSY, CDR2 SAAADI. The CDR3: CASSEYGQYNQPQHF. The CDR3 coding sequence is TGCGCCAGCAGTGAGTACGGACAGTACAATCAGCCCCAGCATTTT.

This chain's CDR3 is CASSTQGAVTEAFF. In DNA, the CDR3 is TGTGCCAGTAGTACACAGGGGGCGGTAACTGAAGCTTTCTTT. This chain joins TRBV19 and TRBJ1-1; 9 bases fit TRBD1. This CDR3 has 14 amino acids. From germline, CDR1 is LNHDA and CDR2 SQIVND (reference sequence). V trimming: 4 bases; J trimming: 5 bases; junction bases outside the gene matches: 5.

The V gene is TRBV18, the J gene TRBJ1-5, with D unclear. Germline-derived CDR1 and CDR2 are KGHSH and LQKENI. The CDR3 has 14 residues. Deletions cut 3 bases from V and 0 bases from J, with 6 bases between. The CDR3 protein is CASSPELSNQPQHF. Written as DNA, the CDR3 is TGTGCCAGCTCACCCGAACTTAGCAATCAGCCCCAGCATTTT.